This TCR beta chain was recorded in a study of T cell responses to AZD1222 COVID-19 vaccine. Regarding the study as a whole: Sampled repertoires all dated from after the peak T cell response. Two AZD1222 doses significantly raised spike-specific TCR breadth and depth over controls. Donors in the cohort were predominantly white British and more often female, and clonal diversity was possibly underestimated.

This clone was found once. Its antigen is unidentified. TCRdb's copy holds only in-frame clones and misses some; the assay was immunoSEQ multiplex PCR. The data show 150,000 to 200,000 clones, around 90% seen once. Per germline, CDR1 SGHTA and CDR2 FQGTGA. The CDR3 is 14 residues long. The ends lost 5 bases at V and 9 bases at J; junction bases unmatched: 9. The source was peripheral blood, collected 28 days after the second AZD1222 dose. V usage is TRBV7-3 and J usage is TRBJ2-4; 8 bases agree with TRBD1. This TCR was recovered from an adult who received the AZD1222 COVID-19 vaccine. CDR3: CASSPGQGSSIQYF. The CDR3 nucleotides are TGTGCCAGCAGCCCCGGACAGGGCAGCAGCATTCAGTACTTC.